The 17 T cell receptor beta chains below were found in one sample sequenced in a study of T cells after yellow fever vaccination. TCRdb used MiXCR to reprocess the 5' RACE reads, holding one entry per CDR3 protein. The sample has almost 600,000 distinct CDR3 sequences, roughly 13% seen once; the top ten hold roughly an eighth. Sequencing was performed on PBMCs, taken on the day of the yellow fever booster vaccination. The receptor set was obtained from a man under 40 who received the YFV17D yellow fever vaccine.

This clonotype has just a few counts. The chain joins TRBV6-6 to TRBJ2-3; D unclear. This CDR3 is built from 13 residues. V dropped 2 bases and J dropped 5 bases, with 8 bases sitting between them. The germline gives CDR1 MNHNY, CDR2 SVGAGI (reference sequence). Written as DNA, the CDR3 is TGTGCCAGCAGTTACGGAAACCGAGATACGCAGTATTTT. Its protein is CASSYGNRDTQYF.

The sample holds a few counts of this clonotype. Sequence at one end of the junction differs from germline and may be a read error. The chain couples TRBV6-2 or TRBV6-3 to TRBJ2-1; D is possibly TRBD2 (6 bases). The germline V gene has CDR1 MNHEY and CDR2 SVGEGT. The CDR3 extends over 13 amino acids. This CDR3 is CASRATQAGLAIF. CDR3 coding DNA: TGTGCCAGCAGGGCTACACAGGCGGGACTTGCGATCTTC.

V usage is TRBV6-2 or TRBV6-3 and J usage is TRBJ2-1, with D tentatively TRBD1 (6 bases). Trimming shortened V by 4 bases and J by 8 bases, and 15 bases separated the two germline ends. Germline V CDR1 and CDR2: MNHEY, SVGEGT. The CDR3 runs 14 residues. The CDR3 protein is CASSFQGSMDEQFF. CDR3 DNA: TGTGCCAGCAGTTTCCAGGGGAGCATGGATGAGCAGTTCTTC.

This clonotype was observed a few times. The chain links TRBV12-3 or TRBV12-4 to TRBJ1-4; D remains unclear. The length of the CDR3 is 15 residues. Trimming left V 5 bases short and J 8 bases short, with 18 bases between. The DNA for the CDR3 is TGTGCCAGCAGTCCGCTAGGGAGGGCTGGCGAAAAACTGTTTTTT. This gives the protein CASSPLGRAGEKLFF.

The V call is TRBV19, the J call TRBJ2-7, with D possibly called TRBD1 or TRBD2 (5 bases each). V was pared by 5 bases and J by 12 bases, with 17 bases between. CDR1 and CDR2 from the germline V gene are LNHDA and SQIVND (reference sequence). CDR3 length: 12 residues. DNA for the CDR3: TGTGCCAGTAGTTGGTGGGGGTCCGGCTGGTACTTC. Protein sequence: CASSWWGSGWYF.

As DNA, the CDR3 is TGCGCCAGCAGCTCGCAGGCTAGCGGAAACAATGAGCAGTTCTTC. Translated, it gives CASSSQASGNNEQFF. This chain uses TRBV5-1 with TRBJ2-1; the match to TRBD2 covers 7 bases. The CDR3 consists of 15 residues. CDR1 and CDR2 (germline): SGHRS, YFSETQ. V lost 3 bases to trimming and J lost 5 bases; unmatched junction nucleotides: 8.

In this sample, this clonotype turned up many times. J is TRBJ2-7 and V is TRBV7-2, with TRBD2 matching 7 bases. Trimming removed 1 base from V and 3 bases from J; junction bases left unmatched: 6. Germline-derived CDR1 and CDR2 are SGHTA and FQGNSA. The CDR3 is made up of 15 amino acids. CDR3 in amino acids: CASSLGGSYYYEQYF. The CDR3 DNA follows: TGTGCCAGCAGCTTAGGCGGGAGCTATTACTACGAGCAGTACTTC.

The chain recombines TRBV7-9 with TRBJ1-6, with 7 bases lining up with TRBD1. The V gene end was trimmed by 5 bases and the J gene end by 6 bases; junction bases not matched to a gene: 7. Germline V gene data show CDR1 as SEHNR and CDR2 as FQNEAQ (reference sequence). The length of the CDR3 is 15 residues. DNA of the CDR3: TGTGCCAGCAGCCCCGCCAGGGGGGTTAATTCACCCCTCCACTTT. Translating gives CASSPARGVNSPLHF.

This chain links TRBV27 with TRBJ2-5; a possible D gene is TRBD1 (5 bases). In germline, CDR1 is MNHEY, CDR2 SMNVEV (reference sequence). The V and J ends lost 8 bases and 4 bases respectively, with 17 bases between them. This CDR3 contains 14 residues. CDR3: CASSMGRDIETQYF. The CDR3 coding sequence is TGTGCCAGCTCCATGGGCAGGGATATAGAGACCCAGTACTTC.

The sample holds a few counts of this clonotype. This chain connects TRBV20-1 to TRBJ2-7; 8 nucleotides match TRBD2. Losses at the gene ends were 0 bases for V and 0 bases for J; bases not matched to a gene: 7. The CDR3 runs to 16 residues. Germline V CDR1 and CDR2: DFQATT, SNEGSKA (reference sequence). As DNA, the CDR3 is TGCAGTGCTAGAGATCTCAGCAGCGGGAGCTCCTACGAGCAGTACTTC. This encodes CSARDLSSGSSYEQYF.

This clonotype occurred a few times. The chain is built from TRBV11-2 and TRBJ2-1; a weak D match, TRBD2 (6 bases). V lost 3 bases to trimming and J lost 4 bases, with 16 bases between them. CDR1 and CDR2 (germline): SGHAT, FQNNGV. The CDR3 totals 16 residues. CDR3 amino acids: CASSFAGGTSYNEQFF. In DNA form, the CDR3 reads TGTGCCAGCAGCTTTGCTGGGGGGACTTCATACAATGAGCAGTTCTTC.

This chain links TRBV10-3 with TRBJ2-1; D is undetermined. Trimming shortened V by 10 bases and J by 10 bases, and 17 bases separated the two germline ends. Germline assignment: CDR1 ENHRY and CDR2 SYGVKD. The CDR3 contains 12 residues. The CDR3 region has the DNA TGTGCCACCGCCGGCCTAGAGGACGAGCAGTTCTTC. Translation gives CATAGLEDEQFF.

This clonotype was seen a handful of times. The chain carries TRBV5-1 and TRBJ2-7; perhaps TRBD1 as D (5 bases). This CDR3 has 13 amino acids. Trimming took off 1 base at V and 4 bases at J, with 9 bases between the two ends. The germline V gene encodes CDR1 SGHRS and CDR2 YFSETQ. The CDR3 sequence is CASSLIQEYEQYF. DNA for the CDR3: TGCGCCAGCAGCTTGATACAGGAATACGAGCAGTACTTC.

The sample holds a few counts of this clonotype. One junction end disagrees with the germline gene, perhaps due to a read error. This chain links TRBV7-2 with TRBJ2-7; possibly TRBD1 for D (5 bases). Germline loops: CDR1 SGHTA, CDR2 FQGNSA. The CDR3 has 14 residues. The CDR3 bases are TGTGCCAGCAGCTTAACTGGCGGCAGGGCGCTTGTGGACTTC. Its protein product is CASSLTGGRALVDF.

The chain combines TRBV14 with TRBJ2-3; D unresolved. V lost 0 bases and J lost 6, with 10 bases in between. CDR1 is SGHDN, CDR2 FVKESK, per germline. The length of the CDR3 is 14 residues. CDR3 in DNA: TGTGCCAGCAGCCAAGAGTGGACCGTCGATACGCAGTATTTT. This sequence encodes CASSQEWTVDTQYF.

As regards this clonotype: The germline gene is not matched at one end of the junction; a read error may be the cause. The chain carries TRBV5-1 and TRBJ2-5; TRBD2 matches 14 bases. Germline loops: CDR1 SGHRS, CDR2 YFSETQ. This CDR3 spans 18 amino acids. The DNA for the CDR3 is TGCGCCAGCAGCCCGGGACTAGCGGGAGATAGTATTCAAGGGACCCAGTACTTC. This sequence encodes CASSPGLAGDSIQGTQYF.

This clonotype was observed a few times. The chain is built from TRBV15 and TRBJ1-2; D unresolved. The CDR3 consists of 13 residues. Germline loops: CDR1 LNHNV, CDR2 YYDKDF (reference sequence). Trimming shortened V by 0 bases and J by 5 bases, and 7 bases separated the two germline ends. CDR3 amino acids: CATSRDRTYGYTF. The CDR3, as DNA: TGTGCCACCAGCAGAGACAGAACTTATGGCTACACCTTC. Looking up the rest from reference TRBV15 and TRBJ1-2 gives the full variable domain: DAMVIQNPRYQVTQFGKPVTLSCSQTLNHNVMYWYQQKSSQAPKLLFHYYDKDFNNEADTPDNFQSRRPNTSFCFLDIRSPGLGDTAMYLCATSRDRTYGYTFGSGTRLTVV.